At least ten counts were recorded for the clone carrying this T cell receptor (beta chain). Its specificity is unknown. The data stem from a study of regulatory T cells in long-lasting Graves disease. Study results and caveats: Thyroid tissue was not studied; only peripheral blood was.

Time point here: newly diagnosed GD, antithyroid drugs for less than 3 months. Extracted PBMC RNA gave rise to the TCR library. In building TCR beta libraries, iRepertoire HTBI primers were used together with Arm-PCR of CDR3 regions. TCRdb ran MiXCR on the multiplex PCR reads and lists one entry per CDR3 protein. The data show approximately 400,000 distinct CDR3 sequences, 12% seen once. The V gene's germline CDR1 is LGHNA and CDR2 YSLEER. V was pared by 1 base and J by 3 bases, with 9 bases between. The CDR3 has 14 amino acids. These data also formed part of another study, on T cells in Graves' hyperthyroidism and ophthalmopathy.

This clonotype was obtained from a woman under 30 with Graves disease. The chain employs TRBV4-3 and TRBJ1-1; D ambiguous. Source: peripheral blood mononuclear cells (PBMCs), taken at new diagnosis, from a patient treated with antithyroid drugs. CDR3 nucleotide sequence: TGCGCCAGCAGCCAAGTATACGGGGACACTGAAGCTTTCTTT. Its protein product is CASSQVYGDTEAFF.